The clone carrying this T cell receptor (beta chain) turned up a few times. The antigen is unknown. The CDR3 consists of 14 residues. V lost 2 bases to trimming and J lost 10 bases; unmatched junction nucleotides: 8. Looked up from germline, CDR1 is SEHNR and CDR2 is FQNEAQ (reference sequence). This sample is part of a study of T cell repertoires in cytomegalovirus infection. Across the study: Shared public TCR beta signatures pointed to both CMV infection and a matching HLA type. Study results and caveats: In two of eight donors, the top clonotype was HLA-C-restricted CMV-specific.

TCRdb passed the reads through MiXCR, listing each CDR3 protein once. The repertoire includes hundreds of thousands of distinct CDR3 sequences, roughly 30% of them detected once, and 13% sits in the top ten. The source is a human donor in good health (CMV status not recorded). Some clones in this sample may be carry-over from other donors' samples. The chain combines TRBV7-9 with TRBJ1-2; 9 positions match TRBD1. This material consisted of cultured CD8+ T cells from PBMCs, taken from culture after CMV antigen stimulation. CDR3 nucleotide sequence: TGTGCCAGCAGCTTACCGGGACAGGGTTTCCTCTACACCTTC. Its protein product is CASSLPGQGFLYTF.